These 11 T cell receptor beta chains came from one sample sequenced in a study of technical replicates of blood from a few donors. Clones were read by immunoSEQ multiplex PCR, and TCRdb kept only the in-frame ones, dropping some. The table records over 15,000 clones, about 87% of them present only once. The sample comprised PBMCs. The receptors originated from a human donor in good health.

The chain joins TRBV6-1 to TRBJ2-7; possible D gene TRBD1, 6 bases. The ends were cut back, 8 bases at V and 1 base at J, with 18 bases in the middle. Germline V gene lookup returns CDR1 MNHNS and CDR2 SASEGT. The CDR3 length is 15 residues. The CDR3 loop reads CASAMWGRGSYEQYF. The CDR3 nucleotides read TGTGCCAGCGCCATGTGGGGCAGGGGATCCTACGAGCAGTACTTC.

In nucleotides, the CDR3 is TGTGCCAGCAGCGTAGTAGGCAGGGGGCTATGGGAGACCCAGTACTTC. Translating gives CASSVVGRGLWETQYF. The chain has TRBV9 and TRBJ2-5; 8 bases match TRBD1. CDR1 and CDR2 (germline): SGDLS, YYNGEE. The CDR3 is 16 amino acids. Germline trimming cut 0 bases from V and 5 bases from J; bases unmatched to any gene: 9.

J is TRBJ2-1 and V is TRBV30; TRBD2 agrees at 11 bases. CDR1 and CDR2 from the germline V gene are GTSNPN and SVGIG (reference sequence). The V gene end was trimmed by 0 bases and the J gene end by 0 bases; junction bases not matched to a gene: 1. The CDR3 spans 16 residues. CDR3 sequence reads: CAWSVGTSGSYNEQFF. The CDR3, as DNA: TGTGCCTGGAGTGTAGGGACTAGCGGCTCCTACAATGAGCAGTTCTTC.

The chain has TRBV10-3 and TRBJ2-1; 8 bases align to TRBD2. The trim removed 6 bases at V and 0 bases at J, leaving 4 bases unmatched. The CDR3 sequence is 15 residues long. Germline V gene sequence: CDR1 ENHRY, CDR2 SYGVKD. The CDR3 region is CAISLSGDSYNEQFF. As DNA, the CDR3 is TGTGCCATCAGCCTTAGCGGGGACTCCTACAATGAGCAGTTCTTC.

This chain uses TRBV5-6 with TRBJ2-3; a weak D match, TRBD2 (6 bases). The ends were cut back, 4 bases at V and 0 bases at J, with 9 bases in the middle. Germline lookup yields CDR1 SGHDT and CDR2 YYEEEE. This CDR3 spans 14 amino acids. Here the CDR3 DNA reads TGTGCCAGCAGCCACGGGACTAGCACAGATACGCAGTATTTT. Residues: CASSHGTSTDTQYF.

The chain joins TRBV4-2 to TRBJ2-1; no clear D. The germline V gene has CDR1 LGHNA and CDR2 YNFKEQ. The CDR3 has 14 residues. The V end was cut by 1 base, the J end by 8 bases, with 12 bases between. The CDR3 sequence is CASSQAESGYEQFF. The CDR3 nucleotides are TGTGCCAGCAGCCAAGCGGAGAGTGGTTATGAGCAGTTCTTC.

The J gene is TRBJ1-3, the V gene TRBV30; D not resolved. There are 14 residues in the CDR3. Germline CDR1 GTSNPN, CDR2 SVGIG (reference sequence). V was clipped by 3 bases and J by 0 bases, with 9 bases between them. The chain's CDR3 is CAWSNQYSGNTIYF. The DNA of the CDR3 is TGTGCCTGGAGCAACCAGTACTCTGGAAACACCATATATTTT.

V gene TRBV30 combines with J gene TRBJ2-7; TRBD2 might be the D (6 bases). V was trimmed by 0 bases and J by 4 bases, leaving 16 bases between them. CDR3 length: 15 residues. Germline V lookup: CDR1 GTSNPN, CDR2 SVGIG (reference sequence). The CDR3 DNA sequence: TGTGCCTGGAGTGTAGGTGGAGGGCCGCCTTACGAGCAGTACTTC. Protein: CAWSVGGGPPYEQYF.

The chain links TRBV19 to TRBJ2-4; the D gene is possibly TRBD2 (6 bases). The CDR3 spans 16 residues. V was shortened by 5 bases and J by 1 base, with 15 bases between the two germline ends. Germline CDR1 is LNHDA and CDR2 is SQIVND (reference sequence). DNA of the CDR3: TGTGCCAGTAGTTCTCCGGCCCGGGGGGCCAAAAACATTCAGTACTTC. Amino acids: CASSSPARGAKNIQYF.

The chain employs TRBV25-1 and TRBJ2-5; perhaps TRBD2 as D (6 bases). This CDR3 has 16 amino acids. Germline V CDR1 and CDR2: MGHDK, SYGVNS. V lost 2 bases and J 2 bases, leaving 15 bases between the germline ends. The CDR3, as DNA: TGTGCCAGCAGTGAAGGTATCGCGGGAATTCAAGAGACCCAGTACTTC. Protein: CASSEGIAGIQETQYF.

This clone was counted between two and nine times. V usage is TRBV5-1 and J usage is TRBJ1-1, with a possible D match to TRBD1 (5 bases). This CDR3 has 14 residues. Between the trimmed V and J ends, which lost 4 bases and 1 base, there was a span of 11 bases. In germline, CDR1 is SGHRS, CDR2 YFSETQ. Here the CDR3 reads CASSRGTQNTEAFF. Here the CDR3 DNA reads TGCGCCAGCAGCCGCGGGACCCAGAACACTGAAGCTTTCTTT.